The 2 T cell receptor beta chains below all came from one sample that was sequenced in a study of shared clonotypes between healthy human individuals. The assay was immunoSEQ multiplex PCR, and TCRdb's table has in-frame clones only and misses some. The data show more than 550,000 clones, about 90% seen once. Sequences were obtained from memory CD8+ T cells from PBMCs. Subset meaning: CD45RO+ cells pooled with CCR7-negative TemRA cells. The receptor set was obtained from a man aged 18 to 29 in good health. Some clones in this sample may be carry-over from other donors' samples.

The J gene is TRBJ1-5, the V gene TRBV5-6; D remains ambiguous. The germline V gene has CDR1 SGHDT and CDR2 YYEEEE. Trimming shortened V by 0 bases and J by 2 bases, and 9 bases separated the two germline ends. The CDR3 has 15 residues. DNA of the CDR3: TGTGCCAGCAGCTTGGCCTGGAACGGCAATCAGCCCCAGCATTTT. Protein sequence: CASSLAWNGNQPQHF.

The chain joins TRBV11-3 to TRBJ1-1; 7 nucleotides agree with TRBD1. The CDR3 contains 14 residues. J lost 1 base, V lost 7 bases, and 6 bases had no gene match. The V gene's germline CDR1 is SGHNT and CDR2 YENEEA. CDR3 sequence (DNA): TGTGCCAGCAAGCGAGGACAGGAGAACACTGAAGCTTTCTTT. It encodes CASKRGQENTEAFF.